The 26 T cell receptor beta chains in this list originate from one sample, sequenced in a study of cytomegalovirus exposure and HLA in healthy donors. Primers included in the PCR were 60 Vbeta and 13 Jbeta primers. Assay: immunoSEQ multiplex PCR; the TCRdb copy retains only in-frame clones and omits some. This table has 65,000 to 85,000 clones, around four fifths appearing once. The sequenced material came from PBMCs. The receptor source for this set is a man aged 50 to 59 in good health and CMV-seropositive.

This clone was counted once. V is TRBV7-8 and J is TRBJ1-3; weak D call: TRBD1 (6 bases). The CDR3 is made up of 15 amino acids. V dropped 7 bases and J dropped 0 bases, with 13 bases sitting between them. CDR1 and CDR2 (germline): SGHVS, FQNEAQ. The CDR3 nucleotides are TGTGCCAGCACCCCGGACAGTTTCTCTGGAAACACCATATATTTT. Translating it yields CASTPDSFSGNTIYF.

The chain couples TRBV7-2 to TRBJ2-6, with D possibly being TRBD1 (5 bases). This CDR3 has 16 residues. Germline assignment: CDR1 SGHTA and CDR2 FQGNSA. V was shortened by 0 bases and J by 2 bases, with 8 bases between the two germline ends. CDR3 region: CASSLAIGAGANVLTF. The CDR3 DNA reads TGTGCCAGCAGCTTAGCGATAGGGGCTGGGGCCAACGTCCTGACTTTC.

The chain uses TRBV11-2 and TRBJ2-7; TRBD2 agrees at 7 bases. The CDR3 extends over 15 amino acids. Germline V gene data show CDR1 as SGHAT and CDR2 as FQNNGV. The junction had 9 bases not matched to a gene; V was cut back by 5 bases and J by 2 bases. CDR3: CASSPLGGGPYEQYF. CDR3 in DNA: TGTGCCAGCAGCCCCCTTGGCGGGGGTCCCTACGAGCAGTACTTC.

This clone was observed a handful of times. The gene calls are TRBV16 and TRBJ1-3; the D is unclear. CDR1 KGHSY and CDR2 FQNENV come from the germline V gene. The CDR3 length is 13 residues. Trimming removed 2 bases from V and 2 bases from J, with 4 bases in between. CDR3 DNA sequence: TGTGCCAGCAGCCAACAGACTGGAAACACCATATATTTT. It is translated as CASSQQTGNTIYF.

The V call is TRBV13, the J call TRBJ2-3, with D possibly being TRBD2 (5 bases). CDR3 length: 15 residues. The V gene's germline CDR1 is PRHDT and CDR2 FYEKMQ (reference sequence). V lost 3 bases, J lost 2 bases, and 12 bases lay in between. CDR3 in amino acids: CASSFLRVDTDTQYF. CDR3 in DNA: TGTGCCAGCAGCTTCTTGCGGGTCGACACAGATACGCAGTATTTT.

This chain links TRBV13 with TRBJ1-2; TRBD1 agrees at 9 bases. Germline CDR1 and CDR2: PRHDT and FYEKMQ (reference sequence). V lost 0 bases and J lost 6; bases outside the gene matches: 17. This CDR3 region has 19 residues. The CDR3 sequence: CASSLGWSGTGFRGNGYTF. For the CDR3, the DNA is TGTGCCAGCAGCTTAGGGTGGTCGGGGACAGGGTTCCGGGGTAATGGCTACACCTTC. Full variable domain (remainder filled in from reference TRBV13 and TRBJ1-2): AAGVIQSPRHLIKEKRETATLKCYPIPRHDTVYWYQQGPGQDPQFLISFYEKMQSDKGSIPDRFSAQQFSDYHSELNMSSLELGDSALYFCASSLGWSGTGFRGNGYTFGSGTRLTVV.

This clone came up once. This chain connects TRBV29-1 to TRBJ1-1; perhaps TRBD1 as D (5 bases). V was pared by 4 bases and J by 1 base, with 7 bases between. The germline gives CDR1 SQVTM, CDR2 ANQGSEA. This CDR3 is built from 12 residues. CDR3 nucleotides: TGCAGCGTTGGACAGAGGAACACTGAAGCTTTCTTT. Protein sequence: CSVGQRNTEAFF.

This clone was detected only a few times. This chain uses TRBV29-1 with TRBJ1-1; no definite D call. Per the germline V gene, CDR1 is SQVTM and CDR2 is ANQGSEA. The germline V and J ends were trimmed by 2 bases and 1 base, with 8 bases remaining between them. The CDR3 sequence is 13 residues long. CDR3 sequence reads: CSVEIGRNTEAFF. CDR3 bases: TGCAGCGTTGAAATCGGTCGGAACACTGAAGCTTTCTTT.

The rearrangement joins TRBV7-3 to TRBJ2-2, with 7 positions matching TRBD1. The CDR3 runs to 15 residues. Germline V gene lookup returns CDR1 SGHTA and CDR2 FQGTGA. J was trimmed by 7 bases and V by 5 bases; bases with no gene match: 10. In nucleotides, the CDR3 is TGTGCCAGCAGCCCCCAGACAGGGACGGTCGGGGAGCTGTTTTTT. It codes for CASSPQTGTVGELFF.

Only a few counts were recorded for this clone. This rearrangement joins TRBV11-2 to TRBJ1-2; 9 nucleotides align to TRBD1. J gave up 4 bases and V 4 bases, and 10 bases lay outside the gene matches. This CDR3 has 16 amino acids. Germline loops: CDR1 SGHAT, CDR2 FQNNGV. CDR3 protein: CASSSIRTGEGYGYTF. In DNA, the CDR3 is TGTGCCAGCAGCTCGATTAGGACAGGGGAGGGCTATGGCTACACCTTC.

J is TRBJ2-1 and V is TRBV4-1; 8 bases are a match to TRBD2. Germline V gene sequence: CDR1 MGHRA, CDR2 YSYEKL. The CDR3 covers 17 residues. With 6 bases clipped from V and 5 bases from J, the junction kept 15 bases outside the gene matches. The chain's CDR3 is CASSKGIAGPINNEQFF. CDR3 DNA: TGCGCCAGCAGTAAAGGGATAGCGGGACCGATTAACAATGAGCAGTTCTTC.

The CDR3 bases are TGTGCCAGCAGTGGCGCGAGTTGGTACCAAGAGACCCAGTACTTC. It specifies CASSGASWYQETQYF. The gene calls are TRBV2 and TRBJ2-5, with unresolved D. CDR3 length: 15 residues. Germline V CDR1 and CDR2: SNHLY, FYNNEI. The V end was cut by 4 bases, the J end by 0 bases, with 12 bases between.

The rearrangement joins TRBV7-8 to TRBJ2-1; 7 bases line up with TRBD2. The trim removed 8 bases at V and 0 bases at J, leaving 10 bases unmatched. The CDR3 length is 16 residues. Germline V gene data show CDR1 as SGHVS and CDR2 as FQNEAQ. The CDR3 coding sequence is TGTGCCAGCCAAAGGACCGGGAGGAACTCCTACAATGAGCAGTTCTTC. Translating gives CASQRTGRNSYNEQFF.

The chain recombines TRBV5-6 with TRBJ2-5; 8 nucleotides agree with TRBD1. The DNA end lines up better with TRBJ2-7; the J call may be wrong. The CDR3 loop spans 14 amino acids. Germline V gives CDR1 SGHDT, CDR2 YYEEEE. This CDR3 is CASSFRGRQYEQYF. The CDR3 DNA follows: TGTGCCAGCAGCTTCAGGGGGCGGCAGTACGAGCAGTACTTC.

The chain is built from TRBV14 and TRBJ2-1; possible D gene TRBD1, 5 bases. The CDR3 has 14 residues. Trimming removed 2 bases at V and 9 bases at J, with 14 bases between. Looked up from germline, CDR1 is SGHDN and CDR2 is FVKESK. In DNA, the CDR3 is TGTGCCAGCAGCCAAATCCAGGGATCCAGTGAGCAGTTCTTC. This translates into CASSQIQGSSEQFF. The full variable domain, in which reference TRBV14 and TRBJ2-1 provide the parts outside the CDR3, is EAGVTQFPSHSVIEKGQTVTLRCDPISGHDNLYWYRRVMGKEIKFLLHFVKESKQDESGMPNNRFLAERTGGTYSTLKVQPAELEDSGVYFCASSQIQGSSEQFFGPGTRLTVL.

This clone appeared once. J is TRBJ2-2 and V is TRBV27; D might be TRBD2 (7 bases). The CDR3 sequence is 17 residues long. The V and J ends lost 3 bases and 7 bases respectively, with 21 bases between them. The germline CDR1 and CDR2 sequences are MNHEY and SMNVEV (reference sequence). This CDR3 is CASSLVGGGPGVGELFF. CDR3 nucleotide sequence: TGTGCCAGCAGTTTGGTAGGGGGAGGGCCGGGTGTCGGGGAGCTGTTTTTT.

The gene calls are TRBV28 and TRBJ2-6, with 16 bases fitting TRBD2. This CDR3 has 21 amino acids. CDR1 and CDR2 from the germline V gene are MDHEN and SYDVKM. J gave up 2 bases and V 1 base, and 8 bases lay outside the gene matches. CDR3 loop: CASSLYSGTSGRAAGANVLTF. DNA of the CDR3: TGTGCCAGCAGTTTATATTCCGGGACTAGCGGGAGGGCCGCTGGGGCCAACGTCCTGACTTTC.

This sequence joins TRBV5-1 and TRBJ2-1, with 10 bases fitting TRBD2. There are 17 residues in the CDR3. Trimming cost V 4 bases and J 2 bases; bases outside gene matches: 9. Germline V lookup: CDR1 SGHRS, CDR2 YFSETQ. The CDR3 DNA sequence: TGCGCCAGCAGCCCCCGGCCTCTAGCGGGGGCCTACAATGAGCAGTTCTTC. It translates to CASSPRPLAGAYNEQFF.

The chain joins TRBV29-1 to TRBJ1-1, with 8 bases that match TRBD1. This CDR3 spans 13 amino acids. The V gene end was trimmed by 0 bases and the J gene end by 7 bases; junction bases not matched to a gene: 4. Looked up from germline, CDR1 is SQVTM and CDR2 is ANQGSEA. The CDR3 nucleotides are TGCAGCGTTGAAGATCGGGACAGGCTTGAAGCTTTCTTT. Amino acid sequence: CSVEDRDRLEAFF.

The rearrangement joins TRBV10-1 to TRBJ2-5; 8 bases are shared with TRBD2. Unmatched junction bases numbered 5, after V lost 4 bases and J lost 7 bases. This CDR3 comprises 13 residues. Germline values: CDR1 WNHNN, CDR2 SYGVQD (reference sequence). This CDR3 reads CASSVGLGGTQYF. In DNA, the CDR3 is TGCGCCAGCAGTGTGGGACTAGGAGGGACCCAGTACTTC.

This clone was found once. The chain recombines TRBV5-6 with TRBJ2-5; 11 bases fit TRBD2. The CDR3 extends over 16 amino acids. Losses at the gene ends were 0 bases for V and 5 bases for J; bases not matched to a gene: 6. Germline CDR1 reads SGHDT; CDR2 reads YYEEEE. CDR3 in amino acids: CASSLALAGGSETQYF. The CDR3, as DNA: TGTGCCAGCAGCTTGGCCTTAGCGGGAGGGTCGGAGACCCAGTACTTC.

V is TRBV4-1 and J is TRBJ2-6; D might be TRBD2 (6 bases). Trimming took off 0 bases at V and 0 bases at J, with 24 bases between the two ends. This CDR3 spans 22 amino acids. The germline CDR1 and CDR2 sequences are MGHRA and YSYEKL. CDR3 sequence: CASSQDRGMSWALGSGANVLTF. DNA of the CDR3: TGCGCCAGCAGCCAAGATCGGGGGATGTCATGGGCCCTGGGCTCTGGGGCCAACGTCCTGACTTTC.

The V gene is TRBV4-3, the J gene TRBJ2-5; the D gene is possibly TRBD2 (5 bases). The CDR3 runs 15 residues. CDR1 is LGHNA and CDR2 is YSLEER in the germline V gene. Trimming stripped 0 bases from V and 0 bases from J, with 8 bases between. DNA of the CDR3: TGCGCCAGCAGCCAAGATCTGGACTACCAAGAGACCCAGTACTTC. It codes for CASSQDLDYQETQYF.

V and J are TRBV4-2 and TRBJ2-7; 7 bases are a match to TRBD2. The ends lost 1 base at V and 3 bases at J; junction bases unmatched: 6. The germline gives CDR1 LGHNA, CDR2 YNFKEQ. The CDR3 runs to 15 residues. This CDR3 is CASSQALREYYEQYF. CDR3 bases: TGTGCCAGCAGCCAAGCTTTGCGGGAGTACTACGAGCAGTACTTC.

V and J are TRBV6-1 and TRBJ1-3; the match to TRBD1 covers 7 bases. Germline V gene sequence: CDR1 MNHNS, CDR2 SASEGT. The CDR3 is 16 amino acids. Germline trimming cut 4 bases from V and 3 bases from J; bases unmatched to any gene: 9. This chain's CDR3 is CASSVRQGRSGNTIYF. Here the CDR3 DNA reads TGTGCCAGCAGTGTGAGACAGGGAAGAAGTGGAAACACCATATATTTT.

With respect to this clone: The junction differs from germline at one of its ends, possibly a read error. V gene TRBV6-5 combines with J gene TRBJ1-5, with 7 positions matching TRBD1. The CDR3 is 11 amino acids. CDR1 is MNHEY and CDR2 is SVGAGI in the germline V gene. CDR3 coding DNA: TGTGCCGCGAGACAGGGTTCAACTGAATACTTT. Protein: CAARQGSTEYF.